The 27 T cell receptor beta chains in this list originate from one sample, sequenced in a study of blood T cell repertoires in COVID-19. TCRdb's copy holds only in-frame clones and misses some; the assay was immunoSEQ multiplex PCR. Of about 140,000 clones listed, 84% are singletons. The sample was peripheral blood. The receptors stem from a human donor in a cohort sampled during active COVID-19.

The chain uses TRBV4-3 and TRBJ2-2; D is possibly TRBD1 (5 bases). Germline CDR1 reads LGHNA; CDR2 reads YSLEER. The CDR3 consists of 14 residues. Trimming removed 1 base at V and 3 bases at J, with 6 bases between. CDR3 nucleotide sequence: TGCGCCAGCAGCCAAGCAGGGCACACCGGGGAGCTGTTTTTT. Its translation is CASSQAGHTGELFF.

This chain joins TRBV5-1 and TRBJ2-5; 8 bases line up with TRBD1. Per the germline V gene, CDR1 is SGHRS and CDR2 is YFSETQ. This CDR3 is built from 14 residues. V lost 3 bases to trimming and J lost 7 bases; unmatched junction nucleotides: 8. This CDR3 is CASSSKQGVTTQYF. The CDR3 DNA follows: TGCGCCAGCAGCTCAAAACAGGGGGTTACGACCCAGTACTTC.

The V gene is TRBV19, the J gene TRBJ1-5; TRBD1 is a possible D gene (5 bases). The germline V and J ends were trimmed by 5 bases and 2 bases, with 10 bases remaining between them. Germline CDR1 reads LNHDA; CDR2 reads SQIVND (reference sequence). The CDR3 is 14 residues long. Here the CDR3 reads CASSPQGGNQPQHF. The DNA for the CDR3 is TGTGCCAGTAGTCCCCAGGGCGGCAATCAGCCCCAGCATTTT.

V gene TRBV19 combines with J gene TRBJ2-6; TRBD1 matches 7 bases. Germline CDR1 LNHDA, CDR2 SQIVND (reference sequence). This CDR3 is 16 amino acids long. V dropped 0 bases and J dropped 3; count of bases not matched to a gene: 2. CDR3 protein: CASSIDRTGGANVLTF. CDR3 in DNA: TGTGCCAGTAGTATAGACAGGACAGGTGGGGCCAACGTCCTGACTTTC.

This chain joins TRBV10-3 and TRBJ1-2, with D possibly TRBD1 on 6 matching bases. V was clipped by 3 bases and J by 7 bases, with 15 bases between them. The CDR3 spans 14 residues. CDR1 is ENHRY, CDR2 SYGVKD, per germline. For the CDR3, the DNA is TGTGCCATCAGTGAAGGTGTGGGGGCAAGTGGCTACACCTTC. It encodes CAISEGVGASGYTF.

This chain uses TRBV19 with TRBJ1-5, with 10 bases that match TRBD1. In germline, CDR1 is LNHDA, CDR2 SQIVND (reference sequence). The J segment lost 6 bases and the V segment lost 4 bases, leaving 3 bases of the junction unmatched. The CDR3 sequence is 14 residues long. The CDR3 loop is CASSKGQGIQPQHF. CDR3 coding DNA: TGTGCCAGTAGTAAGGGACAGGGGATTCAGCCCCAGCATTTT.

Here the CDR3 reads CASRFTGGGNTIYF. The CDR3 DNA sequence: TGTGCCAGCAGATTCACAGGGGGCGGAAACACCATATATTTT. The rearrangement links TRBV5-6 to TRBJ1-3, with 9 bases fitting TRBD1. The length of the CDR3 is 14 residues. Germline trimming cut 5 bases from V and 4 bases from J; bases unmatched to any gene: 4. Germline CDR1 SGHDT, CDR2 YYEEEE.

This clone has just a few counts. This chain joins TRBV30 and TRBJ1-1, with D maybe TRBD1 (5 bases). Germline CDR1 is GTSNPN and CDR2 is SVGIG (reference sequence). CDR3 length: 13 residues. V lost 7 bases, J lost 4 bases, and 16 bases lay in between. The CDR3 nucleotides are TGTGCCTCGGATCAGGGATTCGGCACTGAAGCTTTCTTT. Its protein product is CASDQGFGTEAFF. The full variable domain, with the rest looked up from reference TRBV30 and TRBJ1-1, is SQTIHQWPATLVQPVGSPLSLECTVEGTSNPNLYWYRQAAGRGLQLLFYSVGIGQISSEVPQNLSASRPQDRQFILSSKKLLLSDSGFYLCASDQGFGTEAFFGQGTRLTVV.

The chain carries TRBV7-9 and TRBJ1-2; D is possibly TRBD1 (6 bases). There are 14 residues in the CDR3. V lost 3 bases, J lost 0 bases, and 8 bases lay in between. The V gene's germline CDR1 is SEHNR and CDR2 FQNEAQ (reference sequence). CDR3 coding DNA: TGTGCCAGCAGCTTCGGACAGCCTAACTATGGCTACACCTTC. Its translation is CASSFGQPNYGYTF.

As to this clone: Other nucleotide sequences in the sample specify the same CDR3. The CDR3 DNA reads TGTGCCAGCAGCTCTCTCAGGGGGACTGAAGCTTTCTTT. It is translated as CASSSLRGTEAFF. J is TRBJ1-1 and V is TRBV7-3, with 7 bases aligning to TRBD1. Germline lookup yields CDR1 SGHTA and CDR2 FQGTGA. V lost 4 bases to trimming and J lost 5 bases; unmatched junction nucleotides: 4. The CDR3 length is 13 residues.

The CDR3: CASSYGSTATNEKLFF. The CDR3 nucleotides read TGTGCCAGCAGTTACGGCAGTACCGCAACTAATGAAAAACTGTTTTTT. The chain joins TRBV6-5 to TRBJ1-4, with D hard to call. CDR3 length: 16 amino acids. V lost 2 bases and J lost 0, with 10 bases in between. Germline CDR1 is MNHEY and CDR2 is SVGAGI.

The chain combines TRBV25-1 with TRBJ2-7; weak D call: TRBD2 (5 bases). V dropped 10 bases and J dropped 2 bases, with 18 bases sitting between them. The CDR3 has 14 amino acids. Germline V lookup: CDR1 MGHDK, CDR2 SYGVNS. CDR3 sequence (DNA): TGTGCCACCAAACATCGGGGAAGCACCTACGAGCAGTACTTC. Its translation is CATKHRGSTYEQYF.

This clone was seen a few times. The chain is built from TRBV29-1 and TRBJ1-3, with no clear D. The CDR3 extends over 13 amino acids. The V gene lost 6 bases and the J gene lost 0 bases, with 9 bases spanning the gap. The germline V gene encodes CDR1 SQVTM and CDR2 ANQGSEA. DNA for the CDR3: TGCAGCGTAACGGCGGGCTCTGGAAACACCATATATTTT. Its translation: CSVTAGSGNTIYF. Drawing the rest from reference TRBV29-1 and TRBJ1-3, the complete variable domain is SAVISQKPSRDICQRGTSLTIQCQVDSQVTMMFWYRQQPGQSLTLIATANQGSEATYESGFVIDKFPISRPNLTFSTLTVSNMSPEDSSIYLCSVTAGSGNTIYFGEGSWLTVV.

V gene TRBV12-3 or TRBV12-4 combines with J gene TRBJ1-2, with no clear D. V lost 5 bases and J 3 bases, leaving 10 bases between the germline ends. CDR3 length: 13 residues. CDR3 sequence reads: CASSPQSYYGYTF. In DNA form, the CDR3 reads TGTGCCAGCAGTCCACAGTCCTACTATGGCTACACCTTC.

This chain uses TRBV19 with TRBJ1-1; possibly TRBD1 for D (5 bases). V lost 3 bases and J lost 1, with 9 bases in between. From germline, CDR1 is LNHDA and CDR2 SQIVND (reference sequence). CDR3 size: 14 residues. The CDR3 nucleotides read TGTGCCAGTAGTATTCGGCAGGGGAACACTGAAGCTTTCTTT. Protein sequence: CASSIRQGNTEAFF. Based on the CDR3 plus reference TRBV19 and TRBJ1-1, the full variable domain is DGGITQSPKYLFRKEGQNVTLSCEQNLNHDAMYWYRQDPGQGLRLIYYSQIVNDFQKGDIAEGYSVSREKKESFPLTVTSAQKNPTAFYLCASSIRQGNTEAFFGQGTRLTVV.

The chain couples TRBV6-5 to TRBJ1-2, with 7 bases matching TRBD1. Unmatched junction bases numbered 4, after V lost 5 bases and J lost 4 bases. Germline-derived CDR1 and CDR2 are MNHEY and SVGAGI. The CDR3 has 13 amino acids. This CDR3 reads CASSQTGRYGYTF. The CDR3 region has the DNA TGTGCCAGCAGTCAGACAGGGCGCTATGGCTACACCTTC.

The J gene is TRBJ2-1, the V gene TRBV5-1; 7 bases agree with TRBD2. The CDR3 runs to 12 residues. Trimming at V came to 2 bases and at J to 10 bases, leaving 3 bases not matched to a gene. Germline V gene sequence: CDR1 SGHRS, CDR2 YFSETQ. DNA of the CDR3: TGCGCCAGCAGCTTACCGCGGGGGGAGCAGTTCTTC. Its translation is CASSLPRGEQFF.

The J gene is TRBJ1-5, the V gene TRBV10-2; a possible D gene is TRBD1 (5 bases). The ends were cut back, 0 bases at V and 1 base at J, with 10 bases in the middle. The CDR3 runs to 16 residues. Germline V CDR1 and CDR2: WSHSY, SAAADI. For the CDR3, the DNA is TGCGCCAGCAGTGAGTCTCCAGGGAACAGCAATCAGCCCCAGCATTTT. Translated: CASSESPGNSNQPQHF.

V and J are TRBV12-5 and TRBJ2-7; 8 positions agree with TRBD2. This CDR3 comprises 15 residues. Germline trimming cut 2 bases from V and 6 bases from J; bases unmatched to any gene: 9. CDR1 and CDR2 from the germline V gene are LGHNT and FRNRAP. CDR3 residues: CASGLSPGLGGEQYF. The CDR3 nucleotides read TGTGCTAGTGGTTTGTCCCCGGGACTAGGGGGCGAGCAGTACTTC.

The J gene is TRBJ1-1, the V gene TRBV3-1 (or the pseudogene TRBV3-2); maybe TRBD1 (6 bases). The V gene lost 7 bases and the J gene lost 4 bases, with 16 bases spanning the gap. The germline gives CDR1 LGHDT, CDR2 YNNKEL (reference sequence). The CDR3 is made up of 14 amino acids. The DNA of the CDR3 is TGTGCCAGCACCAATGGGCAGGGGCGCACTGAAGCTTTCTTT. As protein: CASTNGQGRTEAFF.

This clone appeared many times. CDR3 sequence (DNA): TGCAGCGTTGAAGCCTTAGGACTAGCGGGGGGTGAGCAGTTCTTC. It is translated as CSVEALGLAGGEQFF. This chain uses TRBV29-1 with TRBJ2-1, with TRBD2 identical over 14 bases. The CDR3 spans 15 residues. Germline loops: CDR1 SQVTM, CDR2 ANQGSEA. The V gene end was trimmed by 1 base and the J gene end by 9 bases; junction bases not matched to a gene: 5.

This clone has a single count. The chain recombines TRBV5-6 with TRBJ1-6, with 8 nucleotides matching TRBD1. V lost 4 bases, J lost 10 bases, and 4 bases stayed unmatched. Germline CDR1 reads SGHDT; CDR2 reads YYEEEE. There are 13 residues in the CDR3. The CDR3 nucleotides read TGTGCCAGCAGCGGACAGGGAGGCTCACCCCTCCACTTT. It encodes CASSGQGGSPLHF.

The chain couples TRBV19 to TRBJ2-3; 9 bases agree with TRBD1. Germline values: CDR1 LNHDA, CDR2 SQIVND (reference sequence). The CDR3 totals 13 residues. V dropped 7 bases and J dropped 6; count of bases not matched to a gene: 5. CDR3 residues: CASKQGATDTQYF. As DNA, the CDR3 is TGTGCCAGTAAACAGGGGGCGACCGATACGCAGTATTTT.

In its sample, this clone was seen a few times. This rearrangement joins TRBV7-2 to TRBJ2-2; 7 bases agree with TRBD2. V shed 1 base and J 5 bases; nucleotides not matched to a gene: 4. In germline, CDR1 is SGHTA, CDR2 FQGNSA. This CDR3 is 15 amino acids long. The CDR3 DNA sequence: TGTGCCAGCAGCTTAGAGCGGGGAGTGACCGGGGAGCTGTTTTTT. Protein sequence: CASSLERGVTGELFF.

V usage is TRBV11-3 and J usage is TRBJ2-7; 9 nucleotides line up with TRBD1. Trimming took 5 bases from V and 5 from J; bases not matched to a gene: 7. This CDR3 comprises 14 residues. The germline V gene encodes CDR1 SGHNT and CDR2 YENEEA. CDR3 loop: CASSQRTGEDEQYF. DNA of the CDR3: TGTGCCAGCAGCCAAAGGACAGGGGAGGACGAGCAGTACTTC.

This sequence joins TRBV6-2 or TRBV6-3 and TRBJ2-6; no firm D call. This CDR3 contains 17 residues. Per the germline V gene, CDR1 is MNHEY and CDR2 is SVGEGT. Trimming left V 6 bases short and J 0 bases short, with 15 bases between. The DNA for the CDR3 is TGTGCCAGCAGCCTACCTAGTCTTCTCTCTGGGGCCAACGTCCTGACTTTC. As protein: CASSLPSLLSGANVLTF.

This clone has only one observation. The chain is built from TRBV29-1 and TRBJ2-3; D gene ambiguous. The CDR3 totals 15 residues. Germline V lookup: CDR1 SQVTM, CDR2 ANQGSEA. With 7 bases removed from V and 0 bases from J, the gap between germline ends came to 17 bases. The CDR3 protein is CSAPPARGSTDTQYF. The CDR3 nucleotides read TGCAGCGCCCCCCCGGCCCGCGGTAGCACAGATACGCAGTATTTT.